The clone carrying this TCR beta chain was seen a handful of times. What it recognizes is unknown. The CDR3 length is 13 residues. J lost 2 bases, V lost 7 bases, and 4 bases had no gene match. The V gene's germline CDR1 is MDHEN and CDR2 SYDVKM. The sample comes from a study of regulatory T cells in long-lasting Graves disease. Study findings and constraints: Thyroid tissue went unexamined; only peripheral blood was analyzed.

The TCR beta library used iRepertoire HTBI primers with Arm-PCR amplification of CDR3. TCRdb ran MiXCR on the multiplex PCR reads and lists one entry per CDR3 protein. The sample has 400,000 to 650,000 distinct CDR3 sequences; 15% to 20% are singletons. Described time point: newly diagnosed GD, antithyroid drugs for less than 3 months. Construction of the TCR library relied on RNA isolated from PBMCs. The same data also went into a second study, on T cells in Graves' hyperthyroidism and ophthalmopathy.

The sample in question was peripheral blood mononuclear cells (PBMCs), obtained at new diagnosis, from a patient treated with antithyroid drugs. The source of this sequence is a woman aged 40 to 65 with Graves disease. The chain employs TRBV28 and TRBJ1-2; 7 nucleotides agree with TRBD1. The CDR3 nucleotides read TGTGCCAGCACCCTGACAGGGAACTATGGCTACACCTTC. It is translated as CASTLTGNYGYTF.